This T cell receptor beta chain emerged from a study of blood T cell repertoires in COVID-19. Study context: Both acute and convalescent COVID-19 samples were obtained from the United States, Italy and Spain. PBMCs, B-cell-depleted T cells, or T cells provided the cDNA or gDNA that made up the material.

Per the study methods: By means of reference gene primer amplification, nucleated cell counts were estimated. Method: immunoSEQ multiplex PCR; TCRdb's copy keeps in-frame clones and lacks some. The V and J calls and clone size come from that table; D and trimming were worked out from the DNA. The table shows nearly 250,000 clones, with approximately 82% occurring only once. The source of this sequence is a woman older than 75 with acute or convalescent COVID-19. Sequences were obtained from peripheral blood.

Here the CDR3 reads CASSSDRAQRAFF. The CDR3 DNA follows: TGTGCCAGCAGCTCCGACAGGGCCCAGAGAGCTTTCTTT. The V gene is TRBV14, the J gene TRBJ1-1; TRBD1 agrees at 7 bases. Germline loops: CDR1 SGHDN, CDR2 FVKESK. The ends lost 5 bases at V and 10 bases at J; junction bases unmatched: 10. This CDR3 has 13 residues. The whole variable domain, remainder taken from reference TRBV14 and TRBJ1-1, is EAGVTQFPSHSVIEKGQTVTLRCDPISGHDNLYWYRRVMGKEIKFLLHFVKESKQDESGMPNNRFLAERTGGTYSTLKVQPAELEDSGVYFCASSSDRAQRAFFGQGTRLTVV.